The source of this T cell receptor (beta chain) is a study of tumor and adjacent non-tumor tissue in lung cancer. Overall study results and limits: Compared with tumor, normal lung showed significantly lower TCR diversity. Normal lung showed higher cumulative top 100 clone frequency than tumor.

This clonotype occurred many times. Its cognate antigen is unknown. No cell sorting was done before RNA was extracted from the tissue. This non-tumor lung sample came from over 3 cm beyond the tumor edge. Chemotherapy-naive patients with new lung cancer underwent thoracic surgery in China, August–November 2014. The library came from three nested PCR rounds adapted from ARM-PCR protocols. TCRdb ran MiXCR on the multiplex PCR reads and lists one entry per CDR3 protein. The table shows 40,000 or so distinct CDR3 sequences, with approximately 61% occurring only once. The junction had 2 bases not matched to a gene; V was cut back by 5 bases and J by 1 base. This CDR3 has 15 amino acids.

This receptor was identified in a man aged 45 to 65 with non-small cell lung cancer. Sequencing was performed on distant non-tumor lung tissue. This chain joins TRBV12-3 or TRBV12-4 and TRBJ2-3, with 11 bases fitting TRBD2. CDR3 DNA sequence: TGTGCCAGCAGTGAGGGACTAGCGGGCACAGATACGCAGTATTTT. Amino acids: CASSEGLAGTDTQYF.